This T cell receptor (beta chain) emerged from a study of blood T cells in healthy people across ages (dated by TCRdb to 2013 to 2016). As for the study more broadly: In model experiments, template switching captured roughly one uniquely barcoded TCR beta cDNA molecule for every two T cells. Using deep sequencing normalized with unique cDNA molecular identifiers, the study measured how TCR beta repertoire diversity changes with age. The donors were divided into four age groups: young (average around 17 years), middle-aged (about 41), aged (approximately 59) and long-lived (around 87). Donors of different ages were randomly distributed across sequencing lanes to avoid experimental bias. Two additional independent replicas of 1 million unique cDNA reads from the same blood draw were analyzed for two donors (one aged 18 to 30 and one aged 80 or older). The paper's findings and limits, for the study overall: Conclusive comparison of naive and antigen-experienced compartments was prevented by the profiling of bulk unsorted PBMCs. The percentage of naive T cells measured by flow cytometry correlated strongly with observed TCR beta diversity. Because donor CMV infection status was unknown, age-related changes in expanded clonotypes were potentially confounded. Total diversity estimates from one million sequenced T cells were considered lower bounds and underestimates. Observed TCR beta diversity per million T cells fell roughly linearly with age, and a significant reduction was already apparent by age around 40. The long-lived group showed more naive CD4+ T cells, fewer expanded clones and increased TCR diversity than the aged group, suggesting age selection.

The donors were some 39 Caucasian individuals from Russia, aged roughly 6 to 100 years, who were systemically healthy. Each donor gave approximately 9.3 milliliters of peripheral blood, collected into EDTA-treated Vacutainer tubes. Ficoll-Paque density-gradient centrifugation was used to isolate PBMCs, with at least 6 million per sample. Total RNA was extracted from PBMCs with Trizol reagent, with at least 5 micrograms obtained per sample. For every donor, an aliquot of PBMCs went through flow cytometry to measure the percentages of naive CD45RAhigh/CD27high T cells. Library creation used 5' RACE. The instrument was an Illumina HiSeq 2500. A second PCR of about 7 to 12 cycles was run with a J-beta primer mix and a sample-barcoded 5' primer. Each TCR beta cDNA molecule received a unique molecular identifier from a template-switch 5' adaptor carrying 12 random nucleotides. Each sample yielded at least 2.5 million CDR3-containing paired-end reads. First-strand cDNA was synthesized from all RNA with the Mint cDNA synthesis kit, primed by a TRBC-specific oligonucleotide. Following uracil-DNA glycosylase treatment, a first 18-cycle PCR with universal primers M1SS and BC2_uni_R was performed on all cDNA. The study's own analysis went as follows. For normalization, 1 million high-quality reads were randomly selected from each sample, with every read carrying a distinct molecular identifier. Instead of being binned into consensus sequences, reads that shared molecular identifiers were thrown out. MiTCR, set to a Q25 quality threshold and the strictest error-elimination algorithm, was used for CDR3 identification, clonotype clustering and error correction. A nonparametric unseen species model with Euler transformation was used to estimate lower-bound total TCR beta diversity. In TCRdb, the public reads were trimmed at Q25 with fastp and aligned with MiXCR, with productive beta chains retained. Each CDR3 protein gets just one entry, which takes the most common genes and DNA from the rows behind it. These V and J calls originate from TCRdb's pipeline instead of the authors' own analysis. The sample contains over 950,000 distinct CDR3 sequences, roughly half of them found a single time. The top ten clones comprise about a fifth of the sample.

Based on the germline V gene (reference sequence), the CDR1 and CDR2 sequences are PRHDT and FYEKMQ. V loses 10 bases of germline sequence and J loses 4 bases, and the interval between the two ends is 15 bases. Including the terminal cysteine and phenylalanine, the CDR3 comprises 13 residues. Left in the record is the CDR3 DNA by itself, 39 bases read in frame from the first base. This clonotype was seen only a few times. It has no known antigen specificity. Base qualities are not provided; no much larger clone lies one nucleotide away. The clonotype originates from a woman in her fifties or sixties in good health. The rearrangement joined TRBV13 to TRBJ2-3, and possibly TRBD2, on 6 matching bases. Material: blood. The CDR3 corresponds to CATTSGSPDTQYF. The bases are TGTGCCACGACTAGTGGATCCCCAGATACGCAGTATTTT.